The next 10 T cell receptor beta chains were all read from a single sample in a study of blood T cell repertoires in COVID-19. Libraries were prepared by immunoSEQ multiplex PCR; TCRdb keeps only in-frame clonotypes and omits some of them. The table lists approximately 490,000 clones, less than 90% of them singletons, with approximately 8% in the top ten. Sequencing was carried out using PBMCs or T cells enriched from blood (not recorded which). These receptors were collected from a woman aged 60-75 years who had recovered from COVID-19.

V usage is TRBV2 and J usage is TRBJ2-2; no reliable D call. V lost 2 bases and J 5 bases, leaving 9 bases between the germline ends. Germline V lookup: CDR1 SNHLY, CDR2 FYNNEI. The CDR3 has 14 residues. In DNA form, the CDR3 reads TGTGCCAGCAGTGAACACAGTTCGACCGGGGAGCTGTTTTTT. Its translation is CASSEHSSTGELFF.

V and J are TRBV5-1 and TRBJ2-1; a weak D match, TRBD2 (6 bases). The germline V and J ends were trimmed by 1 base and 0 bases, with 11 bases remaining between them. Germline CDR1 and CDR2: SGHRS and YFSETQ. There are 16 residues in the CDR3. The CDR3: CASSLRAGSSYNEQFF. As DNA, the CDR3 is TGCGCCAGCAGCTTGAGGGCCGGGAGCTCCTACAATGAGCAGTTCTTC.

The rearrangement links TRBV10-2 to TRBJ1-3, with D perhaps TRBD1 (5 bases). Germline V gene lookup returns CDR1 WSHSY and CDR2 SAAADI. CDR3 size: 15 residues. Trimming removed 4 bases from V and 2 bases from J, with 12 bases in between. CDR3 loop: CASSAQGGPGNTIYF. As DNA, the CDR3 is TGCGCCAGCAGTGCCCAGGGAGGTCCTGGAAACACCATATATTTT.

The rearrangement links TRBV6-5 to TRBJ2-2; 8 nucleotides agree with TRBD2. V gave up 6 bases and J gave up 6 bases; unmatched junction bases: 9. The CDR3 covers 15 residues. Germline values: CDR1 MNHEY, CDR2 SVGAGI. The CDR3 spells CASRIGGVGAGELFF. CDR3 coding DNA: TGTGCCAGCAGGATCGGGGGGGTAGGAGCCGGGGAGCTGTTTTTT.

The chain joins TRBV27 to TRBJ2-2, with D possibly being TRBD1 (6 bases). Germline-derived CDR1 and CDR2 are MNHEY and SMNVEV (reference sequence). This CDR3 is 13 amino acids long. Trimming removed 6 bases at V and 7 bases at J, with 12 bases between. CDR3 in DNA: TGTGCCAGCAGATCAGGGGTGGGCGGGGAGCTGTTTTTT. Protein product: CASRSGVGGELFF.

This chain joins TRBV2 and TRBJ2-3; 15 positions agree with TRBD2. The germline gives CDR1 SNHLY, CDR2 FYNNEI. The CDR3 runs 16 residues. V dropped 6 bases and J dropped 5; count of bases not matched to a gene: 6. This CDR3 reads CASSRTSGGVQDTQYF. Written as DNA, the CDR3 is TGTGCCAGCAGCAGGACTAGCGGGGGGGTGCAAGATACGCAGTATTTT.

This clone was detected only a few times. CDR3 region: CSARASYGYTF. The CDR3 nucleotides are TGCAGTGCTAGGGCCTCCTATGGCTACACCTTC. The chain is built from TRBV20-1 and TRBJ1-2; no clear D. V dropped 3 bases and J dropped 4 bases, with 6 bases sitting between them. Germline V gene data show CDR1 as DFQATT and CDR2 as SNEGSKA (reference sequence). This CDR3 has 11 residues.

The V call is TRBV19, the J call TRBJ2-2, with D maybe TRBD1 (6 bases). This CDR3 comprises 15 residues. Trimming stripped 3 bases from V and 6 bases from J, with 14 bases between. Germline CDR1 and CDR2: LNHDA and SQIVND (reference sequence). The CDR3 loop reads CASSMSDRYAGELFF. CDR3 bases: TGTGCCAGTAGTATGTCCGACAGGTACGCCGGGGAGCTGTTTTTT. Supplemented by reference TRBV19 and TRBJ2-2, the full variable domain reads DGGITQSPKYLFRKEGQNVTLSCEQNLNHDAMYWYRQDPGQGLRLIYYSQIVNDFQKGDIAEGYSVSREKKESFPLTVTSAQKNPTAFYLCASSMSDRYAGELFFGEGSRLTVL.

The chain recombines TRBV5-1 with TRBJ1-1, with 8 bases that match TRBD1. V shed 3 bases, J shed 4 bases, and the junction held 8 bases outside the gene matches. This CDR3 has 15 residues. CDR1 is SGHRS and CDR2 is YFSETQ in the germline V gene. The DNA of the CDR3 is TGCGCCAGCAGCTCCGGACAGGGAGGGCCCACTGAAGCTTTCTTT. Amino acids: CASSSGQGGPTEAFF.

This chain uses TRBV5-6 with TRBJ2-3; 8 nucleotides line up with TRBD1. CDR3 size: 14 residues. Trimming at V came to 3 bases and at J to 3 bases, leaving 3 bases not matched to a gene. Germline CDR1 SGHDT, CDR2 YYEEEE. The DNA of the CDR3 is TGTGCCAGCAGCTATTACAGGGGGACAGATACGCAGTATTTT. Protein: CASSYYRGTDTQYF.